The 12 T cell receptor beta chains in this list originate from one sample, sequenced in a study of OX40 agonist ivuxolimab in advanced cancers. Here immunoSEQ multiplex PCR was the method, and the copy in TCRdb shows in-frame clones only, minus some. The table lists 20,000 or so clones, 80% to 90% of them singletons. Sequenced here: CD4+ or CD8+ T cells sorted from blood, sampled in a trial of the OX40 agonist ivuxolimab. The receptor source for this set is an adult with an advanced solid tumor such as melanoma, head and neck, liver or kidney cancer.

CDR3 sequence (DNA): TGTGCCAGTAGTATAGTAAGTCAGGACCATGGCTACACCTTC. As protein: CASSIVSQDHGYTF. This chain uses TRBV19 with TRBJ1-2; no firm D call. Trimming removed 1 base from V and 6 bases from J, with 12 bases in between. CDR1 is LNHDA, CDR2 SQIVND, per germline (reference sequence). The CDR3 consists of 14 residues.

CDR3 DNA: TGTGCCTGGAGTGTACTTTGGGCCCAGGGGGGCTACACCTTC. Translating it yields CAWSVLWAQGGYTF. The V gene is TRBV30, the J gene TRBJ1-2, with a tentative D call TRBD1 (6 bases). CDR1 and CDR2 (germline): GTSNPN, SVGIG (reference sequence). Between the trimmed V and J ends, which lost 0 bases and 8 bases, there was a span of 16 bases. The CDR3 has 14 amino acids. Using reference TRBV30 and TRBJ1-2 for the parts outside the CDR3, the full variable domain is SQTIHQWPATLVQPVGSPLSLECTVEGTSNPNLYWYRQAAGRGLQLLFYSVGIGQISSEVPQNLSASRPQDRQFILSSKKLLLSDSGFYLCAWSVLWAQGGYTFGSGTRLTVV.

J is TRBJ2-1 and V is TRBV27, with TRBD2 matching over 10 bases. The CDR3 loop spans 15 amino acids. From germline, CDR1 is MNHEY and CDR2 SMNVEV (reference sequence). The V and J ends lost 2 bases and 4 bases, in that order; junction bases with no gene match: 2. The CDR3 coding sequence is TGTGCCAGCAGTTTACAGACTAGCGGGTACAATGAGCAGTTCTTC. Translated, it gives CASSLQTSGYNEQFF.

The chain carries TRBV23-1 and TRBJ2-5; 8 bases map to TRBD1. TRBV23-1 is an ORF, with its function uncertain. CDR3 length: 15 residues. The junction had 9 bases not matched to a gene; V was cut back by 5 bases and J by 4 bases. The CDR3 coding sequence is TGCGCCAGCAGTTCAACGAGGACAGGGCGAGAGACCCAGTACTTC. Its translation is CASSSTRTGRETQYF.

The rearrangement links TRBV11-3 to TRBJ1-1, with D maybe TRBD1 (5 bases). CDR1 and CDR2 (germline): SGHNT, YENEEA. This CDR3 is 13 amino acids long. The germline V and J ends were trimmed by 1 base and 6 bases, with 9 bases remaining between them. The CDR3 here is CASSLVGGAEAFF. CDR3 in DNA: TGTGCCAGCAGCTTAGTCGGGGGTGCTGAAGCTTTCTTT.

The rearrangement joins TRBV12-5 to TRBJ2-3; unclear D gene. The CDR3 has 16 amino acids. V was pared by 0 bases and J by 1 base, with 11 bases between. CDR1 LGHNT and CDR2 FRNRAP come from the germline V gene. The CDR3: CASGLVASHRTDTQYF. The CDR3 DNA sequence: TGTGCTAGTGGTTTGGTGGCTTCCCATCGCACAGATACGCAGTATTTT. Filled out from reference TRBV12-5 and TRBJ2-3, the complete variable domain reads DARVTQTPRHKVTEMGQEVTMRCQPILGHNTVFWYRQTMMQGLELLAYFRNRAPLDDSGMPKDRFSAEMPDATLATLKIQPSEPRDSAVYFCASGLVASHRTDTQYFGPGTRLTVL.

The sample holds one count of this clone. The chain combines TRBV5-6 with TRBJ2-5; 7 bases line up with TRBD1. V lost 2 bases to trimming and J lost 1 base; unmatched junction nucleotides: 8. Looked up from germline, CDR1 is SGHDT and CDR2 is YYEEEE. CDR3 size: 16 residues. Written as DNA, the CDR3 is TGTGCCAGCAGCTTAAACAAGGGACAGCCCCAAGAGACCCAGTACTTC. Its translation: CASSLNKGQPQETQYF.

The rearrangement uses TRBV30 and TRBJ1-2; D call uncertain. This CDR3 is built from 13 residues. V was clipped by 0 bases and J by 1 base, with 6 bases between them. Germline-derived CDR1 and CDR2 are GTSNPN and SVGIG (reference sequence). The CDR3: CAWSVFLNYGYTF. In DNA form, the CDR3 reads TGTGCCTGGAGTGTATTTCTTAACTATGGCTACACCTTC.

The chain combines TRBV21-1 with TRBJ2-4; TRBD1 is taken as the D call from the table, unchecked against the DNA. TRBV21-1 constitutes a pseudogene. The CDR3 runs to 15 residues. CDR3 DNA sequence: TGTGCCAGGAGGATTAGGGGCTGGCCCAAAAACATTCAGTACTTC. Protein sequence: CARRIRGWPKNIQYF.

The chain couples TRBV4-3 to TRBJ2-7; 7 bases are shared with TRBD2. In germline, CDR1 is LGHNA, CDR2 YSLEER. J gave up 2 bases and V 1 base, and 5 bases lay outside the gene matches. This CDR3 spans 15 amino acids. CDR3 in amino acids: CASSQGRDYAYEQYF. CDR3 nucleotide sequence: TGCGCCAGCAGCCAAGGGCGGGACTATGCCTACGAGCAGTACTTC.

This rearrangement joins TRBV7-2 to TRBJ2-1; D may be TRBD2 (7 bases). Germline CDR1 reads SGHTA; CDR2 reads FQGNSA. The CDR3 spans 15 residues. V was pared by 1 base and J by 6 bases, with 13 bases between. The CDR3, as DNA: TGTGCCAGCAGCTTAGAATTCGGGGGGCGCAATGAGCAGTTCTTC. Its translation: CASSLEFGGRNEQFF.

The rearrangement joins TRBV15 to TRBJ2-7; a weak D match, TRBD2 (7 bases). The CDR3 is 15 residues long. Germline V CDR1 and CDR2: LNHNV, YYDKDF (reference sequence). The V end was cut by 3 bases, the J end by 1 base, with 13 bases between. This CDR3 reads CATSRGGQGSYEQYF. CDR3 sequence (DNA): TGTGCCACCAGCAGGGGGGGGCAGGGATCCTACGAGCAGTACTTC.